The clone carrying this T cell receptor (beta chain) has just a few counts. Its target is not known. A CD8+CD4-CCR7+CD45RA+ phenotype served as the sorting definition for naive CD8 T cells. The data stem from a study of molecular identifiers for immune sequencing clone quantification. TCRdb reprocessed the PCR reads via MiXCR and lists one record per CDR3 protein. The data contain hundreds of thousands of distinct CDR3 sequences, about 23% of them singletons. V gave up 8 bases and J gave up 0 bases, with 11 bases separating them. The germline V gene encodes CDR1 MNHEY and CDR2 SMNVEV (reference sequence). This CDR3 is 14 amino acids long. General study findings and limits: Clones that had above 20 RNA copies took up over 97% of effector molecules but under 1% in naive cells.

Sequenced sample: naive CD8+ T cells from blood, with Jurkat cell RNA spiked in. Subset here: FACS-sorted CD8+CD4-CCR7+CD45RA+ naive T cells. This TCR derives from a human donor in good health. Some libraries in this study had Jurkat cell RNA spiked in. The rearrangement uses TRBV27 and TRBJ1-5; D call uncertain. In DNA, the CDR3 is TGTGCCAGCCGGCAGTTAAGTAGCAATCAGCCCCAGCATTTT. As protein: CASRQLSSNQPQHF.